This T cell receptor beta chain was recovered during a study of shared clonotypes between healthy human individuals. The naive CD8 fraction comprised CD45RO-negative cells positively selected for CCR7 and excluded terminally differentiated effector memory CD45RA+ cells. Libraries were prepared by immunoSEQ multiplex PCR; TCRdb keeps only in-frame clonotypes and omits some of them. The table records roughly 2.1 million clones, approximately 94% of them present only once. This TCR derives from a man between 18 and 35 years old in good health. Some clones in this sample may be carry-over from other donors' samples. Material: naive CD8+ T cells from PBMCs.

CDR3 region: CASRTSGAPHTQYF. DNA for the CDR3: TGTGCCAGCCGGACTAGCGGAGCGCCTCATACGCAGTATTTT. The V call is TRBV27, the J call TRBJ2-3, with 10 bases that match TRBD2. J was trimmed by 7 bases and V by 8 bases; bases with no gene match: 9. Germline CDR1 is MNHEY and CDR2 is SMNVEV (reference sequence). CDR3 length: 14 residues.